Each of the 13 T cell receptor beta chains below was sequenced from the same sample in a study of T cell responses to AZD1222 COVID-19 vaccine. Libraries were prepared by immunoSEQ multiplex PCR; TCRdb keeps only in-frame clonotypes and omits some of them. The sample lists 95,000 to 150,000 clones; roughly nine tenths were seen once. The sequenced sample was peripheral blood, obtained on day 0 of AZD1222 vaccination. Source of these receptors: an adult in good health.

The chain combines TRBV6-4 with TRBJ1-2; D may be TRBD1 (5 bases). This CDR3 contains 13 residues. In germline, CDR1 is MRHNA, CDR2 SNTAGT. The V end was cut by 6 bases, the J end by 7 bases, with 15 bases between. CDR3 coding DNA: TGTGCCAGCAGCGACGGCAGGGTGGGTGGCTACACCTTC. Translating it yields CASSDGRVGGYTF.

This clone has a handful of counts. This chain uses TRBV15 with TRBJ1-1, with 8 bases matching TRBD1. This CDR3 contains 17 residues. Germline assignment: CDR1 LNHNV and CDR2 YYDKDF (reference sequence). V shed 1 base and J 0 bases; nucleotides not matched to a gene: 7. CDR3 nucleotides: TGTGCCACCAGCAGAGGGGGGGGGACAGGACTGAACACTGAAGCTTTCTTT. Translation gives CATSRGGGTGLNTEAFF.

This sequence joins TRBV24-1 and TRBJ2-3, with D perhaps TRBD1 or TRBD2 (5 bases each). CDR1 is KGHDR, CDR2 SFDVKD, per germline. CDR3 size: 18 residues. V was shortened by 3 bases and J by 6 bases, with 24 bases between the two germline ends. CDR3 sequence (DNA): TGTGCCACCAGTGATACCGGAATTTTAGCCGTCGGGGCTGATACGCAGTATTTT. The encoded protein is CATSDTGILAVGADTQYF.

In DNA, the CDR3 is TGCGCCAGCAGCTTGGATAGCGGCTCCTACAATGAGCAGTTCTTC. This translates into CASSLDSGSYNEQFF. The chain carries TRBV5-1 and TRBJ2-1; D might be TRBD2 (6 bases). The germline V gene encodes CDR1 SGHRS and CDR2 YFSETQ. The CDR3 loop spans 15 amino acids. V was cut by 0 bases and J by 0 bases, with 7 bases left in between. The complete variable domain, with remaining parts taken from reference TRBV5-1 and TRBJ2-1, reads KAGVTQTPRYLIKTRGQQVTLSCSPISGHRSVSWYQQTPGQGLQFLFEYFSETQRNKGNFPGRFSGRQFSNSRSEMNVSTLELGDSALYLCASSLDSGSYNEQFFGPGTRLTVL.

The V gene is TRBV27, the J gene TRBJ2-4; TRBD2 aligns across 11 bases. The CDR3 covers 18 residues. Trimming took 8 bases from V and 1 from J; bases not matched to a gene: 13. CDR1 is MNHEY, CDR2 SMNVEV, per germline (reference sequence). The CDR3 DNA follows: TGTGCCAGCGGCGTCTGGGCTAGCGGGAGGATCGCCAAAAACATTCAGTACTTC. This translates into CASGVWASGRIAKNIQYF.

The chain links TRBV7-2 to TRBJ2-3; 9 nucleotides line up with TRBD2. The CDR3 is 17 amino acids. V gave up 2 bases and J gave up 4 bases; unmatched junction bases: 10. The V gene's germline CDR1 is SGHTA and CDR2 FQGNSA. CDR3 amino acids: CASSLRSSGVYPDTQYF. For the CDR3, the DNA is TGTGCCAGCAGCTTAAGGTCTAGCGGGGTGTACCCAGATACGCAGTATTTT.

This sequence joins TRBV10-1 and TRBJ2-1; no reliable D call. Germline V lookup: CDR1 WNHNN, CDR2 SYGVQD (reference sequence). Trimming removed 2 bases from V and 3 bases from J, with 5 bases in between. The CDR3 covers 13 residues. DNA of the CDR3: TGCGCCAGCAGTGAGGCGCTCTACAATGAGCAGTTCTTC. This translates into CASSEALYNEQFF.

The rearrangement uses TRBV30 and TRBJ2-7; D possibly matches TRBD1 or TRBD2 (6 bases each). V gave up 2 bases and J gave up 4 bases, with 9 bases separating them. The CDR3 spans 12 residues. The V gene's germline CDR1 is GTSNPN and CDR2 SVGIG (reference sequence). Here the CDR3 DNA reads TGTGCCTGGAGTAGAGGGGGGTACGAGCAGTACTTC. Amino acids: CAWSRGGYEQYF.

This chain connects TRBV4-1 to TRBJ1-2; 11 nucleotides agree with TRBD1. Trimming cost V 1 base and J 4 bases; bases outside gene matches: 8. There are 17 residues in the CDR3. Germline CDR1 MGHRA, CDR2 YSYEKL. The CDR3 here is CASSQVGTGGGSYGYTF. As DNA, the CDR3 is TGCGCCAGCAGCCAAGTTGGGACAGGGGGGGGCTCCTATGGCTACACCTTC.

The chain joins TRBV9 to TRBJ2-3; TRBD2 aligns across 11 bases. V gave up 0 bases and J gave up 0 bases; unmatched junction bases: 9. The CDR3 is made up of 19 amino acids. The germline gives CDR1 SGDLS, CDR2 YYNGEE. The CDR3 loop is CASSVGSASGRTSTDTQYF. The CDR3 nucleotides are TGTGCCAGCAGCGTAGGTTCGGCTAGCGGGAGGACAAGCACAGATACGCAGTATTTT.

This rearrangement joins TRBV5-1 to TRBJ1-2; 7 nucleotides match TRBD1. The ends lost 4 bases at V and 4 bases at J; junction bases unmatched: 13. The germline V gene encodes CDR1 SGHRS and CDR2 YFSETQ. The CDR3 runs to 16 residues. DNA of the CDR3: TGCGCCAGCAGCCTATCATCCTACAGGGGCGGCTATGGCTACACCTTC. Translated, it gives CASSLSSYRGGYGYTF.

This clone was counted a few times. The chain employs TRBV10-3 and TRBJ1-5; TRBD1 aligns across 9 bases. The V and J ends lost 10 bases and 0 bases, in that order; junction bases with no gene match: 7. The CDR3 sequence is 15 residues long. Germline lookup yields CDR1 ENHRY and CDR2 SYGVKD. The CDR3 reads CATQTGGLSNQPQHF. In nucleotides, the CDR3 is TGTGCCACCCAAACAGGGGGCCTTAGCAATCAGCCCCAGCATTTT.

The rearrangement links TRBV5-1 to TRBJ1-1; 9 bases are shared with TRBD1. J gave up 4 bases and V 4 bases, and 5 bases lay outside the gene matches. Germline CDR1 and CDR2: SGHRS and YFSETQ. This CDR3 contains 14 residues. The CDR3 loop is CASSTQGAGTEAFF. The DNA of the CDR3 is TGCGCCAGCAGCACACAGGGGGCTGGCACTGAAGCTTTCTTT.